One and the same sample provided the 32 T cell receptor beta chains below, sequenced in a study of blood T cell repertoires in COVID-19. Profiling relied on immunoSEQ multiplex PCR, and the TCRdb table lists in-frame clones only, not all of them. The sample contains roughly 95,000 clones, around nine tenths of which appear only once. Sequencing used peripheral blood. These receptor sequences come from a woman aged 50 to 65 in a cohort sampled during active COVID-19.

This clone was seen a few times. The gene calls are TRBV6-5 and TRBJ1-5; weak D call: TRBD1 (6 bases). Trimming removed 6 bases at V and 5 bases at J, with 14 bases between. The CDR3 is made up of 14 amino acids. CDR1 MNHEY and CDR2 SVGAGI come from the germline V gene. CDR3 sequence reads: CASRRESGDQPQHF. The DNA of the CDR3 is TGTGCCAGCAGAAGAGAATCAGGGGATCAGCCCCAGCATTTT.

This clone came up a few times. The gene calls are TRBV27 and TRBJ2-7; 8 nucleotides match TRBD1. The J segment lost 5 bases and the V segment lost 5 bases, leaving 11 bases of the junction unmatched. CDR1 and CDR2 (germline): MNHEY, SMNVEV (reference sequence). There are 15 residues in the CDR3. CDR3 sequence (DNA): TGTGCCAGCAGTGGGGTGACAGGGGTTCCCCACGAGCAGTACTTC. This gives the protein CASSGVTGVPHEQYF.

The CDR3 DNA follows: TGTGCCAGCAGCCTCGGGGTAGCGGTTAGCACAGATACGCAGTATTTT. The encoded protein is CASSLGVAVSTDTQYF. The rearrangement uses TRBV2 and TRBJ2-3; possibly TRBD2 for D (6 bases). V was cut by 6 bases and J by 0 bases, with 16 bases left in between. Looked up from germline, CDR1 is SNHLY and CDR2 is FYNNEI. The CDR3 is 16 amino acids.

CDR3 nucleotides: TGTGCCAGCAGCTTAGCTACCCCGTCGGCTAGCGGGGGAAGGACCGGGGAGCTGTTTTTT. Amino acid sequence: CASSLATPSASGGRTGELFF. The V and J genes are TRBV11-3 and TRBJ2-2, with TRBD2 matching 10 bases. Germline assignment: CDR1 SGHNT and CDR2 YENEEA. J gave up 5 bases and V 1 base, and 16 bases lay outside the gene matches. The CDR3 length is 20 residues.

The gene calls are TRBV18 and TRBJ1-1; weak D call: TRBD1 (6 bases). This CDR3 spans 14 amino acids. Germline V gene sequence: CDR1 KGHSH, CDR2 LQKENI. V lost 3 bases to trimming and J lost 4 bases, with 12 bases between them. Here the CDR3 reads CASSPTGSGTEAFF. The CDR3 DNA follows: TGTGCCAGCTCACCCACAGGGAGTGGCACTGAAGCTTTCTTT. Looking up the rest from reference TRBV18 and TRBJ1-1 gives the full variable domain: NAGVMQNPRHLVRRRGQEARLRCSPMKGHSHVYWYRQLPEEGLKFMVYLQKENIIDESGMPKERFSAEFPKEGPSILRIQQVVRGDSAAYFCASSPTGSGTEAFFGQGTRLTVV.

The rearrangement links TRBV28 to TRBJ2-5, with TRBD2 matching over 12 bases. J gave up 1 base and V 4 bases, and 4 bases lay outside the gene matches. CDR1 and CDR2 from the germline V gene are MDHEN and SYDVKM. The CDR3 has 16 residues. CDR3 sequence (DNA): TGTGCCAGCAGTTCCCCGGGACTAGCGGGCCAAGAGACCCAGTACTTC. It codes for CASSSPGLAGQETQYF. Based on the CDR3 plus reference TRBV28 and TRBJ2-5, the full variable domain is DVKVTQSSRYLVKRTGEKVFLECVQDMDHENMFWYRQDPGLGLRLIYFSYDVKMKEKGDIPEGYSVSREKKERFSLILESASTNQTSMYLCASSSPGLAGQETQYFGPGTRLLVL.

The CDR3 here is CASSIREDTEAFF. For the CDR3, the DNA is TGTGCCAGCAGCATCCGGGAAGACACTGAAGCTTTCTTT. The chain recombines TRBV11-2 with TRBJ1-1, with unresolved D. The CDR3 consists of 13 residues. The germline CDR1 and CDR2 sequences are SGHAT and FQNNGV. Trimming stripped 5 bases from V and 3 bases from J, with 10 bases between.

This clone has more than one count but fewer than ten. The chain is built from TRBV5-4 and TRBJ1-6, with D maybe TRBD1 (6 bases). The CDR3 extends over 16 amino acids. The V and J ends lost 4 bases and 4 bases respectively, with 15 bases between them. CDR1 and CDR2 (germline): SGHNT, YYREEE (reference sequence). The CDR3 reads CASSPKQGVYNSPLHF. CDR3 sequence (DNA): TGTGCCAGCAGCCCTAAACAGGGAGTGTATAATTCACCCCTCCACTTT. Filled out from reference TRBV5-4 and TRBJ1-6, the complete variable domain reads ETGVTQSPTHLIKTRGQQVTLRCSSQSGHNTVSWYQQALGQGPQFIFQYYREEENGRGNFPPRFSGLQFPNYSSELNVNALELDDSALYLCASSPKQGVYNSPLHFGNGTRLTVT.

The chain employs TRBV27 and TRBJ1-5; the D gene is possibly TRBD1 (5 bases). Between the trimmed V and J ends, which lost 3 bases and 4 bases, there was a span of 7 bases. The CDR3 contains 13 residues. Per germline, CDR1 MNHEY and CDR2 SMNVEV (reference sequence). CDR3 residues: CASSFDRNQPQHF. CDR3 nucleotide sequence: TGTGCCAGCAGTTTCGACAGAAATCAGCCCCAGCATTTT.

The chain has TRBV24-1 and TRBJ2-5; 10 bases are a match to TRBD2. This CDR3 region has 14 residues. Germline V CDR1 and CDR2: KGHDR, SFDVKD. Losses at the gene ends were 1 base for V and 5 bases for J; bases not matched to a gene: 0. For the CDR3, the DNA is TGTGCCACCAGTGATTTAGCGGGAGGGGAGACCCAGTACTTC. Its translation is CATSDLAGGETQYF.

CDR3 sequence (DNA): TGCGCCAGCAGTAGGACAGGGCAAATTTTGAACACTGAAGCTTTCTTT. As protein: CASSRTGQILNTEAFF. This chain connects TRBV5-1 to TRBJ1-1; TRBD1 aligns across 8 bases. Per the germline V gene, CDR1 is SGHRS and CDR2 is YFSETQ. CDR3 length: 16 amino acids. V lost 5 bases to trimming and J lost 0 bases; unmatched junction nucleotides: 9.

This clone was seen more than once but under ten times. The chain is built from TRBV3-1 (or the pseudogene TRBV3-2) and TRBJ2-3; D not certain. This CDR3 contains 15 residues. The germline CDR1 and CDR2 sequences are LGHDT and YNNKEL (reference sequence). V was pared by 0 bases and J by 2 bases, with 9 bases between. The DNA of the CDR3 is TGTGCCAGCAGCCAAGACTCAACAGTCACAGATACGCAGTATTTT. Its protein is CASSQDSTVTDTQYF.

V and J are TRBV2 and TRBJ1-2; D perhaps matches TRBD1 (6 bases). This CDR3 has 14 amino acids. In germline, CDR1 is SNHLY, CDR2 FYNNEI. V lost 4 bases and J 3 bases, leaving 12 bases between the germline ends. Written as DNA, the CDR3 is TGTGCCAGCAGTGTTCCCCAGGGGTACTATGGCTACACCTTC. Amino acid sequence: CASSVPQGYYGYTF.

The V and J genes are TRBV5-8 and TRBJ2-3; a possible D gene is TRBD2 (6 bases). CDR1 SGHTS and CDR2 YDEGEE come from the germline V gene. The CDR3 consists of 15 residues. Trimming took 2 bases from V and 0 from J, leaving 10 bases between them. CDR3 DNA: TGTGCCAGCAGCTTTTATGGGGGGAGCACAGATACGCAGTATTTT. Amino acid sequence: CASSFYGGSTDTQYF.

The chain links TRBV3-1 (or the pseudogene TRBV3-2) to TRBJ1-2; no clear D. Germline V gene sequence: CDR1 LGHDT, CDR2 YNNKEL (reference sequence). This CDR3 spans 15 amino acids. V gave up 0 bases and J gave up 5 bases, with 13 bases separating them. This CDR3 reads CASSQDRGTVYGYTF. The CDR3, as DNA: TGTGCCAGCAGCCAAGACCGGGGAACGGTTTATGGCTACACCTTC.

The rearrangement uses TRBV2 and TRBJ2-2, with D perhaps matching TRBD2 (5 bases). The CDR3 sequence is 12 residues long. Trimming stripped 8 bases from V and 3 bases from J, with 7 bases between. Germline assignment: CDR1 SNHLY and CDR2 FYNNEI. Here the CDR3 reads CASGRDTGELFF. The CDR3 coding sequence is TGTGCCAGCGGGCGGGACACCGGGGAGCTGTTTTTT.

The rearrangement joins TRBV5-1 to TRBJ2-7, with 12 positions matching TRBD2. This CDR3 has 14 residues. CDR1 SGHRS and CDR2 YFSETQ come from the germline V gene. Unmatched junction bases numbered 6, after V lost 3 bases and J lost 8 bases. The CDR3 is CASSSLAGGPQQYF. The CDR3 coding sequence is TGCGCCAGCAGCTCTCTAGCGGGAGGGCCTCAGCAGTACTTC.

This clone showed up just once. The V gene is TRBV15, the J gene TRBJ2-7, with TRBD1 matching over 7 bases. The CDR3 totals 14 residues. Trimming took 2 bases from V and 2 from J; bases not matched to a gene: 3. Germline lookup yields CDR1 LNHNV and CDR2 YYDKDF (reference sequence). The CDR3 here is CATSRQTGAYEQYF. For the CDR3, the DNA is TGTGCCACCAGCAGACAAACAGGGGCCTACGAGCAGTACTTC.

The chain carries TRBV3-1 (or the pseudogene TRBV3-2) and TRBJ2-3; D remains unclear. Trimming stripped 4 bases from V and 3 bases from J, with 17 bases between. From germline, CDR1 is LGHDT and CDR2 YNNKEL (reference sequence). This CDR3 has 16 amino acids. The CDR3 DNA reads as TGTGCCAGCAGCCGAAGTACCTTAATTAGAACAGATACGCAGTATTTT. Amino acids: CASSRSTLIRTDTQYF.

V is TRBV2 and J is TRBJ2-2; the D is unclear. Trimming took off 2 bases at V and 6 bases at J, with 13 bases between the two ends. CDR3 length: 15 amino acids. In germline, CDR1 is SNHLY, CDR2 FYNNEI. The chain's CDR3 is CASSEWSRHAGELFF. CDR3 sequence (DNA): TGTGCCAGCAGTGAATGGTCGCGGCACGCCGGGGAGCTGTTTTTT.

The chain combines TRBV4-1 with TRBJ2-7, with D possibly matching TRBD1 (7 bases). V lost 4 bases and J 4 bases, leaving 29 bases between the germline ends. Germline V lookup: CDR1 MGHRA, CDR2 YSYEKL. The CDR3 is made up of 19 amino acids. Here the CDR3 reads CASSRVRGDATIPKYEQYF. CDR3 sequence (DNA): TGCGCCAGCAGCCGAGTCAGGGGGGATGCCACAATCCCTAAATACGAGCAGTACTTC.

The CDR3 protein is CASSQDRTRAYEQYF. The CDR3 DNA follows: TGCGCCAGCAGCCAAGATCGGACTAGAGCCTACGAGCAGTACTTC. The V and J genes are TRBV4-1 and TRBJ2-7, with 7 positions matching TRBD2. Looked up from germline, CDR1 is MGHRA and CDR2 is YSYEKL. The ends lost 0 bases at V and 2 bases at J; junction bases unmatched: 4. The CDR3 is 15 residues long.

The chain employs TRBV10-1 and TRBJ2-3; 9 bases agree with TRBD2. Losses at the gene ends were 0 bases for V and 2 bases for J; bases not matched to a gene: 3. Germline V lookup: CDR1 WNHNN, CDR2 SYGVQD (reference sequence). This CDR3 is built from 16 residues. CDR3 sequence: CASSESASGTTDTQYF. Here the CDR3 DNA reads TGCGCCAGCAGTGAGTCGGCTAGCGGGACCACAGATACGCAGTATTTT.

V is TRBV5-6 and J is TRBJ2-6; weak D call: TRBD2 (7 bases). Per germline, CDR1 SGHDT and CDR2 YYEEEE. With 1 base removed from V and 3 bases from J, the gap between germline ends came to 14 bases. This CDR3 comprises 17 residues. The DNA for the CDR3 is TGTGCCAGCAGCTTGTGGGGGGGCGCTCTTGGGGCCAACGTCCTGACTTTC. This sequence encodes CASSLWGGALGANVLTF.

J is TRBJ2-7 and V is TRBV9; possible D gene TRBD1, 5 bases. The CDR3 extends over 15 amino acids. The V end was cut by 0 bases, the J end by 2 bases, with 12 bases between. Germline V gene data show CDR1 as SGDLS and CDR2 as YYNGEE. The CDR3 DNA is TGTGCCAGCAGCGTAGGGCAGGGTCTTGCCTACGAGCAGTACTTC. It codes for CASSVGQGLAYEQYF.

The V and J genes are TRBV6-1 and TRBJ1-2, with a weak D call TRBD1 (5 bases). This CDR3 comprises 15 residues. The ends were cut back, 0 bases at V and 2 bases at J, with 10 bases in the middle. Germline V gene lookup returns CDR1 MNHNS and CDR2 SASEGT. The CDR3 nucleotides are TGTGCCAGCAGTGAAGCGTTTAGGGGAAACTATGGCTACACCTTC. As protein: CASSEAFRGNYGYTF.

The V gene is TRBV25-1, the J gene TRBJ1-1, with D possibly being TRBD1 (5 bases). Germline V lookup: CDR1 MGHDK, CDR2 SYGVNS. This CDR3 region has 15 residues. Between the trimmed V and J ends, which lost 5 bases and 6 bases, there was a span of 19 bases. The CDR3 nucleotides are TGTGCCAGCAGTCTCCGGTGGGCGGAGGGGTCTGAAGCTTTCTTT. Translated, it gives CASSLRWAEGSEAFF.

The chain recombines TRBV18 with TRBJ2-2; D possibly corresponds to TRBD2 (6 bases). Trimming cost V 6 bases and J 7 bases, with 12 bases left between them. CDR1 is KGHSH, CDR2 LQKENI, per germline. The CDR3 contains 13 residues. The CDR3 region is CASSGREDGELFF. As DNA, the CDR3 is TGTGCCAGCTCTGGCAGGGAGGACGGGGAGCTGTTTTTT.

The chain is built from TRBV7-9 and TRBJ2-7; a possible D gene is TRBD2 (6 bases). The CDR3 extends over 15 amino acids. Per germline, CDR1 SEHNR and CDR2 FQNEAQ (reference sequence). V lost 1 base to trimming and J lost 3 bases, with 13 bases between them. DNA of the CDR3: TGTGCCAGCAGCTTAGGGGGGGAGGTTATCTACGAGCAGTACTTC. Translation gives CASSLGGEVIYEQYF. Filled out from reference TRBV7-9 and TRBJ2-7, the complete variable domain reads DTGVSQNPRHKITKRGQNVTFRCDPISEHNRLYWYRQTLGQGPEFLTYFQNEAQLEKSRLLSDRFSAERPKGSFSTLEIQRTEQGDSAMYLCASSLGGEVIYEQYFGPGTRLTVT.

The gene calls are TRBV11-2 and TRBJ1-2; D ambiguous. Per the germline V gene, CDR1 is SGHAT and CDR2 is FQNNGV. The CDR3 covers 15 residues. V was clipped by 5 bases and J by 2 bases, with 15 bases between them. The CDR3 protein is CASSPRLTANYGYTF. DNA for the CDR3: TGTGCCAGCAGCCCCCGGTTAACAGCCAACTATGGCTACACCTTC.

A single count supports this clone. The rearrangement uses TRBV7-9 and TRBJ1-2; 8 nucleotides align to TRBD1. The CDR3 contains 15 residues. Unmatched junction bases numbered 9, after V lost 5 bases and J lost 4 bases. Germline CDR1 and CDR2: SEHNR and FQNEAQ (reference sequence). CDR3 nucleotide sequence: TGTGCCAGCAGCCCCCCGGGGGACAGGTTCTATGGCTACACCTTC. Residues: CASSPPGDRFYGYTF.

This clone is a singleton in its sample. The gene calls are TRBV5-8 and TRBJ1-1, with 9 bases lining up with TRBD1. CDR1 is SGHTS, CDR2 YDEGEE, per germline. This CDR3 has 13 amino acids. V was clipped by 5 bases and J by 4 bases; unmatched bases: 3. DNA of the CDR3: TGTGCCAGCAGAACGACAGGGGGCACTGAAGCTTTCTTT. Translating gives CASRTTGGTEAFF.